One T cell receptor (beta chain) is described in this entry. Its recognized antigen is unknown. No clone much larger than this one lies a single base away; base qualities are absent. Trimming at the junction amounts to 0 bases on V and 8 bases on J, and the germline ends lie 7 bases apart. Per the germline V gene, MGHRA is the CDR1 and YSYEKL is the CDR2. Counted from cysteine to phenylalanine, this CDR3 has 12 amino acids. Here the CDR3 DNA is all that survives: 36 bases in frame from base 1. These data come from a study of T cell responses to AZD1222 COVID-19 vaccine (dated by TCRdb to about 2021). Regarding the complete study: AZD1222 recipients whose second dose came at about 4 weeks and those whose second dose came at about 12 weeks were combined into one group, since spike-specific TCR depth and breadth did not differ between the two schedules. A total of approximately 230 trial participants underwent TCR sequencing, of whom around 200 received two doses of AZD1222 and about 25 received two doses of the MenACWY control vaccine. Trial participants were enrolled into age subgroups of 18-55, 56-69 and 70-plus years, which contained approximately 150, 28 and 58 TCR-sequenced participants, respectively.

Findings and caveats that apply to the study as a whole: In the small 56-69-year group, the increase in depth fell short of significance, most likely because of low power. Nearly half of unique spike-specific TCRs reportedly recognized epitopes outside regions mutated in the B.1.351 and B.1.1.7 variants. Spike-specific TCR breadth and depth rose significantly after two AZD1222 doses compared with day 0 and with MenACWY recipients. Because no day 14 peak-response samples were available, repertoires were characterized only after the peak T cell response. Only a handful of AZD1222 recipients were SARS-CoV-2 seropositive at baseline, limiting conclusions about previously exposed vaccinees. Participants were mostly white British and included more females than males, and it was suggested by the authors that clonal diversity may have been underestimated. The whole spike protein was spanned by vaccine-associated CD4 TCRs, and dominant responses were seen in regions 160-218 and 743-854.

The CDR3 regions of human TCRbeta chains were analyzed by immunosequencing. The paper's processing steps were these. TCRs in the repertoires were matched against a reference library of SARS-CoV-2-specific TCRs that had been generated with the MIRA antigen-specificity platform. Breadth was defined as the fraction of unique TCRs that were SARS-CoV-2-associated. Depth was defined as the fraction of total T cells that were SARS-CoV-2-associated. Each spike-specific TCR was assigned to its reactive spike region and to a CD4 or CD8 class using the MIRA data. Log10-transformed breadth and depth values were compared by one-way ANOVA with Sidak's multiple comparisons tests. In its TCRdb copy, this immuneACCESS table keeps in-frame sequences only and misses some clones. Where compared with another copy, unresolved V genes explain less than half of these, and the others have no known cause. Clone size and the V and J calls come from that table; the DNA yielded D and trimming. Here the sample has about 110,000 clones; more than 85% occur a single time. Just under 10% of the sample lies in the top ten.

The intended sense of this specimen's time point label: baseline before first vaccination. Vaccinee samples came from UK trials COV001 and COV002, including a single-blind randomized controlled phase 2/3 trial of AZD1222 (ChAdOx1 nCoV-19) in healthy adults. For TCRbeta chain sequencing, PBMC samples were collected from trial participants at day 0 and at day 28 after the second dose. The sample here was peripheral blood, taken on day 0 of AZD1222 vaccination. This receptor chain uses TRBV4-1 and TRBJ1-2; no D segment can be confidently identified. The sequence derives from an adult in good health. The DNA sequence reads TGCGCCAGCAGCCAAGAAGGGTTCGGCTACACCTTC. It translates to CASSQEGFGYTF.